Each of the 2 T cell receptor beta chains below was sequenced from the same sample in a study of response to subunit inactivated influenza vaccine. TCRdb independently ran MiXCR on the RT-PCR reads; one entry per CDR3 protein. Here the sample spans more than 400,000 distinct CDR3 sequences, under 8.5% being singletons. Sequences were derived from PBMCs from blood, sampled less than 30 months after vaccination. The receptors were sampled from a man aged 50-75 years who received an inactivated influenza vaccine.

The chain carries TRBV7-9 and TRBJ1-6, with D unclear. The CDR3 is 15 residues long. Germline V CDR1 and CDR2: SEHNR, FQNEAQ (reference sequence). The DNA of the CDR3 is TGTACCATCAGAGAGGAGAGCTCCTATAATTCACCCCTCCACTTT. Its protein product is CTIREESSYNSPLHF.

The chain joins TRBV12-3 or TRBV12-4 to TRBJ1-5; the D gene is possibly TRBD1 (5 bases). CDR3 length equals 17 residues. V dropped 4 bases and J dropped 0 bases, with 16 bases sitting between them. CDR3 residues: CASSSGPGAYSNQPQHF. The DNA for the CDR3 is TGTGCCAGCAGTTCTGGCCCTGGGGCATATAGCAATCAGCCCCAGCATTTT.